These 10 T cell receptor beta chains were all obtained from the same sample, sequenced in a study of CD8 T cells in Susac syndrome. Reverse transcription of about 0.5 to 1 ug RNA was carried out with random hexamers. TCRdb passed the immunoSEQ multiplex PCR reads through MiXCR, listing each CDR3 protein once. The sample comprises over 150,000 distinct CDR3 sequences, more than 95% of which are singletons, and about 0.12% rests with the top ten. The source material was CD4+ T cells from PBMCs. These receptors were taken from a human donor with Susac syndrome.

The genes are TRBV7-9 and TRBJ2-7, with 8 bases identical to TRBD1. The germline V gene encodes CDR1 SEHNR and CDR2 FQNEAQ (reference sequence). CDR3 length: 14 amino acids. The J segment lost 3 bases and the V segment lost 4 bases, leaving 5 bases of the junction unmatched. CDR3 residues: CASSSRTGNYEQYF. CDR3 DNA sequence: TGTGCCAGCAGCTCAAGGACAGGGAACTACGAGCAGTACTTC. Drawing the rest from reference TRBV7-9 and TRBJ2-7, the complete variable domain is DTGVSQNPRHKITKRGQNVTFRCDPISEHNRLYWYRQTLGQGPEFLTYFQNEAQLEKSRLLSDRFSAERPKGSFSTLEIQRTEQGDSAMYLCASSSRTGNYEQYFGPGTRLTVT.

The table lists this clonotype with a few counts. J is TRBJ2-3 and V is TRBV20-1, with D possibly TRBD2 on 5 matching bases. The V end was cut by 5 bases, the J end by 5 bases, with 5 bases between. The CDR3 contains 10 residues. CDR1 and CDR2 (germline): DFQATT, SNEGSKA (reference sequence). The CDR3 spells CSAREDTQYF. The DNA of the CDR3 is TGCAGTGCTCGGGAAGATACGCAGTATTTT.

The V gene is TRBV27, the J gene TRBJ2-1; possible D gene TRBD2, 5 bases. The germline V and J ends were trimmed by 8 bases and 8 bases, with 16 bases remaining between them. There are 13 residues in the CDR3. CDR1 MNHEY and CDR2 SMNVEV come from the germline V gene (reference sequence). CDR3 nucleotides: TGTGCCAGCGGAGGACCCGGGAATCATGAGCAGTTCTTC. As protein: CASGGPGNHEQFF.

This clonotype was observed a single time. CDR3 DNA: TGTGCCAGCAGCCAATACCTAGGGGCCACCCTCTCGCAGTATTTT. Translation gives CASSQYLGATLSQYF. The rearrangement uses TRBV3-1 and TRBJ2-3; tentatively, D is TRBD1 (5 bases). Germline V lookup: CDR1 LGHDT, CDR2 YNNKEL (reference sequence). The CDR3 is made up of 15 amino acids. V was trimmed by 2 bases and J by 10 bases, leaving 19 bases between them.

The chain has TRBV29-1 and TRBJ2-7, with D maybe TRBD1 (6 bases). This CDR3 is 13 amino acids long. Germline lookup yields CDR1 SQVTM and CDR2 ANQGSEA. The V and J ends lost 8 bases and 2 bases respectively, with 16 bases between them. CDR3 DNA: TGCAGCCCCGTCAGGGGTCCCCCCTACGAGCAGTACGTC. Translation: CSPVRGPPYEQYV.

The CDR3 DNA sequence: TGTGCCAGCCAACTTTCCGATACGCAGTATTTT. Translated, it gives CASQLSDTQYF. The J gene is TRBJ2-3, the V gene TRBV7-9, with D uncertain. This CDR3 has 11 amino acids. Germline V gene lookup returns CDR1 SEHNR and CDR2 FQNEAQ (reference sequence). Trimming left V 8 bases short and J 6 bases short, with 9 bases between.

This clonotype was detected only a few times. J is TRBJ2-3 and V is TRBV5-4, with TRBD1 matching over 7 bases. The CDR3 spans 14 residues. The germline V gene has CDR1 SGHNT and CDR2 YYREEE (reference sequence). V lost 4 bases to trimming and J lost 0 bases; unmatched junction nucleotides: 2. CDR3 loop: CASSPGQSTDTQYF. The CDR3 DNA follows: TGTGCCAGCAGCCCGGGACAGAGCACAGATACGCAGTATTTT.

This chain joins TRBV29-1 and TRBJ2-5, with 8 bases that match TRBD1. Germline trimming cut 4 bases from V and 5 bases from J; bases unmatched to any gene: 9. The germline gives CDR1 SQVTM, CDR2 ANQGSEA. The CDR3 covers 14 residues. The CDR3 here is CSVAGQAGEETQYF. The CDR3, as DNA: TGCAGCGTTGCGGGACAGGCCGGGGAGGAGACCCAGTACTTC.

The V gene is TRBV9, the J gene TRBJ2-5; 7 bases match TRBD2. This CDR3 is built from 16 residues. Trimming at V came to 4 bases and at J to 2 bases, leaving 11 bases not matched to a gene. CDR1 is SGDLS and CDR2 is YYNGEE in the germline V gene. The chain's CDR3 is CASSIGSGLPQETQYF. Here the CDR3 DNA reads TGTGCCAGCAGCATCGGTTCGGGACTACCTCAAGAGACCCAGTACTTC.

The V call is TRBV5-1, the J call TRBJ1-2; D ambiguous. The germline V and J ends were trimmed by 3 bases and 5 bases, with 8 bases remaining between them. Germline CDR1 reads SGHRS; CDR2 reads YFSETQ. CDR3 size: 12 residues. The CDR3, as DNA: TGCGCCAGCAGCTCCCAGGATTATGGCTACACCTTC. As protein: CASSSQDYGYTF.